The rows below give T cell receptor beta chains drawn from one sample of a study of T-cell memory formation after mild COVID-19. TCRdb called the 5' RACE reads again in MiXCR, with one record for every CDR3 protein. The sample lists hundreds of thousands of distinct CDR3 sequences, 15% to 20% seen once, with 9% to 15% in the top ten. The sequenced material came from PBMCs or a T cell subset sorted from them (not recorded which). Receptor source: an adult woman who had mild COVID-19 (a few samples of this study predate the infection). Cell type and time point are not known. The conserved cysteine and the conserved F or W are not part of the CDR3 here. The order of the fields is clone size, J gene, V gene, CDR3 protein. Not all rows give a size; the values are once, few, many and, for expanded clones, a class.

>-|TRBJ1-2|TRBV7-2
ASSLKGGLGYT
>-|TRBJ2-1|TRBV20-1
SARPTNEQF
>few|TRBJ2-4|TRBV12-3/TRBV12-4
ATGTSGRQNIQY
>-|TRBJ2-3|TRBV10-3
AISGSDGTSTDTQY
>-|TRBJ2-7|TRBV29-1
SVAVQGDEQY
>-|TRBJ1-4|TRBV3-1
ASSQGPALLF
>-|TRBJ2-7|TRBV27
ARRGYEQY
>-|TRBJ1-1|TRBV5-1
ASSTSQGTVGNTEAF
>-|TRBJ1-5|TRBV15
ATTKGDRLEPQH
>-|TRBJ2-1|TRBV25-1
ASSEFTGAAPGSYNEQF
>-|TRBJ1-5|TRBV12-3/TRBV12-4
ASSSAGTGSNQPQH
>-|TRBJ2-4|TRBV6-1
ASSRDWRENIQY
>few|TRBJ1-1|TRBV12-3/TRBV12-4
ASTSGAEAF
>many|TRBJ1-2|TRBV10-3
AISGGTDRNYGYT
>many|TRBJ2-5|TRBV10-3
AISERETQY
>many|TRBJ1-1|TRBV5-1
ASSRGRDTEAF
>-|TRBJ2-5|TRBV6-5
ASSYSGTAQETQY
>-|TRBJ2-7|TRBV5-6
ASSPQGLLLYEQY
>-|TRBJ2-3|TRBV9
ASSHRGGLAITDTQY
>few|TRBJ2-5|TRBV7-9
ASSLAGAGVTETQY
>-|TRBJ2-5|TRBV30
AWSVDPPTGGQY
>few|TRBJ2-5|TRBV29-1
SVEVGGPQETQY
>-|TRBJ1-2|TRBV5-4
ASSLKEPYGYT
>-|TRBJ2-5|TRBV24-1
ATSDPGGVVRETQY
>-|TRBJ2-2|TRBV28
ASKSSGVANTGELF
>-|TRBJ2-1|TRBV27
ASRGAWNEQF
>-|TRBJ2-1|TRBV5-6
ASSDGASYNEQF
>-|TRBJ2-1|TRBV7-3
ASSEGRPNEQF
>-|TRBJ2-1|TRBV6-4
ASSVGGQGIYEQF
>many|TRBJ2-7|TRBV11-2
ASSLGGGAYEQY
>-|TRBJ1-1|TRBV5-1
ASSLWEDTEAF
>few|TRBJ2-1|TRBV11-2
ASSHEGSWDEQF
>few|TRBJ2-3|TRBV24-1
ATETSSSSDTQY
>-|TRBJ1-6|TRBV5-1
ASSFRTGRSESPLH
>few|TRBJ1-1|TRBV19
ASSIRNTEAF
>-|TRBJ1-2|TRBV5-1
ASSPDRGAYGYT
>-|TRBJ2-3|TRBV24-1
ATSDLGTDTQY
>many|TRBJ2-7|TRBV6-5
ASSPGLDSYEQY
>many|TRBJ1-5|TRBV7-2
ASSLGDASPQH
>-|TRBJ1-1|TRBV2
ASRSQGAGTEAF
>-|TRBJ2-7|TRBV3-1
ASSFGRGTAYEQY
>-|TRBJ1-1|TRBV20-1
SAQGQGKIMNTEAF
>-|TRBJ2-7|TRBV4-2
ASSQPPGQQPYEQY
>-|TRBJ1-1|TRBV5-1
ASSLLGGREGTEAF
>few|TRBJ2-5|TRBV7-3
ASSLWFGETQY
>-|TRBJ1-1|TRBV9
ASSAGGQGSIAF
>many|TRBJ2-1|TRBV6-5
ASRGLAGGRNEQF
>-|TRBJ2-7|TRBV5-5
ASSLGGSGTRNEQY
>few|TRBJ1-2|TRBV12-3/TRBV12-4
ASSFDRGYGYT
>-|TRBJ1-2|TRBV24-1
ATSGRVYGYT